This T cell receptor beta chain was profiled in a study of cytomegalovirus exposure and HLA in healthy donors. For the study at large: The roughly 130 validation repertoires used the same platform as the roughly 670 first-cohort repertoires (as reported by a later analysis).

A remark on this clone: Its cognate antigen is unknown.

Study-wide results and caveats: The TCR clusters that emerged in the first cohort tended, a later analysis found, to co-occur in the roughly 110 validation repertoires.

The donors were part of the validation cohort of 100 to 150 subjects. That cohort was separate from the first cohort, which comprised 666 subjects. From germline, CDR1 is MNHEY and CDR2 SVGAGI. This CDR3 region has 15 residues. With 4 bases removed from V and 8 bases from J, the gap between germline ends came to 17 bases. Libraries were prepared by immunoSEQ multiplex PCR; TCRdb keeps only in-frame clonotypes and omits some of them. This sample has 150,000 to 200,000 clones, with roughly 96% found just once. The TCR was taken from a woman aged 18-29 years in good health and CMV-seronegative. Sequencing was carried out using PBMCs. The genes are TRBV6-5 and TRBJ1-4; no clear D. The CDR3 sequence: CASSWIQDLGEKLFF. DNA for the CDR3: TGTGCCAGCAGTTGGATCCAGGACTTAGGGGAAAAACTGTTTTTT.